This TCR beta chain comes out of a study of blood T cell repertoires in COVID-19. Overall study: Samples of COVID-19 (acute and convalescent) were obtained from the United States, Italy and Spain. PBMCs, B-cell-depleted T cells, or T cells were the source of the cDNA or gDNA that made up the material.

This clone is judged medium-sized. The V gene's germline CDR1 is SGHDT and CDR2 YYEEEE. The CDR3 sequence is 17 residues long. Germline trimming cut 0 bases from V and 6 bases from J; bases unmatched to any gene: 7. Per the original methods: Amplification from reference gene primers served as the basis for estimated nucleated cell counts. Measured with immunoSEQ multiplex PCR; TCRdb has only the in-frame clones, and not every one. The V and J calls and clone size were taken over from that table, and D and trimming were inferred from the DNA. The sample records about 33,000 clones, approximately 85% being singletons.

The receptor comes from a human donor in a cohort sampled during active COVID-19. The sequenced sample consisted of peripheral blood. The chain carries TRBV5-6 and TRBJ2-2; 11 positions match TRBD1. In DNA, the CDR3 is TGTGCCAGCAGCTTGGCGACGCTGGGACAGGGGGCCGGGGAGCTGTTTTTT. It specifies CASSLATLGQGAGELFF. The whole variable domain, remainder taken from reference TRBV5-6 and TRBJ2-2, is DAGVTQSPTHLIKTRGQQVTLRCSPKSGHDTVSWYQQALGQGPQFIFQYYEEEERQRGNFPDRFSGHQFPNYSSELNVNALLLGDSALYLCASSLATLGQGAGELFFGEGSRLTVL.